These 27 T cell receptor beta chains came from one sample sequenced in a study of spatial heterogeneity in lung cancer. A single record per CDR3 protein comes from TCRdb applying MiXCR to the 5' RACE reads. The table has tens of thousands of distinct CDR3 sequences, 13% seen once. Time point specified: sample taken at primary tumor resection. In each case, whole RNA from tumor, nontumor lung or frozen PBMC was sequenced unsorted. Sequenced material: PBMCs, taken at surgery. These receptors were collected from a male donor with early-stage non-small cell lung cancer.

This clonotype was picked up a small number of times. The chain uses TRBV11-2 and TRBJ1-1; 7 bases agree with TRBD1. This CDR3 spans 14 amino acids. Losses at the gene ends were 6 bases for V and 1 base for J; bases not matched to a gene: 5. Germline V gene data show CDR1 as SGHAT and CDR2 as FQNNGV. CDR3 coding DNA: TGTGCCAGCAGTACCGGGACAGCGAACACTGAAGCTTTCTTT. Translated, it gives CASSTGTANTEAFF.

This clonotype was counted at least ten times. V gene TRBV19 combines with J gene TRBJ2-6; D gene unclear. The CDR3 runs to 14 residues. CDR1 and CDR2 from the germline V gene are LNHDA and SQIVND (reference sequence). Trimming cost V 7 bases and J 0 bases, with 7 bases left between them. The CDR3 here is CASTDLSGANVLTF. The CDR3, as DNA: TGTGCCAGTACGGACCTCTCTGGGGCCAACGTCCTGACTTTC.

This CDR3 is CASSPGLAGGETQYF. CDR3 sequence (DNA): TGCGCCAGCAGCCCGGGACTAGCGGGAGGAGAGACCCAGTACTTC. V and J are TRBV5-1 and TRBJ2-5; 15 nucleotides line up with TRBD2. Germline values: CDR1 SGHRS, CDR2 YFSETQ. There are 15 residues in the CDR3. With 4 bases clipped from V and 4 bases from J, the junction kept 2 bases outside the gene matches.

This clonotype was observed many times. The rearrangement uses TRBV28 and TRBJ2-1, with 7 bases fitting TRBD2. V lost 5 bases to trimming and J lost 0 bases; unmatched junction nucleotides: 4. CDR1 and CDR2 (germline): MDHEN, SYDVKM. The length of the CDR3 is 15 residues. The CDR3 spells CASSPGGSSYNEQFF. The DNA of the CDR3 is TGTGCCAGCAGTCCCGGGGGGAGCTCCTACAATGAGCAGTTCTTC.

Ten or more counts support this clonotype. The chain uses TRBV6-2 or TRBV6-3 and TRBJ2-5, with TRBD2 identical over 9 bases. Germline loops: CDR1 MNHEY, CDR2 SVGEGT. The CDR3 covers 14 residues. The V segment lost 4 bases and the J segment 5 bases; nucleotides outside the gene matches: 5. In DNA form, the CDR3 reads TGTGCCAGCAGTTTGGCTAGCGGGATGGAGACCCAGTACTTC. Amino acid sequence: CASSLASGMETQYF.

This chain joins TRBV7-9 and TRBJ2-3, with 7 bases identical to TRBD2. After removal of 4 bases from V and 4 bases from J, the junction contained 14 bases not matched to a gene. Germline loops: CDR1 SEHNR, CDR2 FQNEAQ (reference sequence). The CDR3 runs to 17 residues. The CDR3 DNA reads as TGTGCCAGCAGCTCATTCAAGGGGAGGGATGTAGCAGATACGCAGTATTTT. Its translation is CASSSFKGRDVADTQYF.

V and J are TRBV9 and TRBJ1-1; 7 nucleotides align to TRBD1. V lost 4 bases and J lost 2; bases outside the gene matches: 5. The CDR3 is 14 amino acids. The V gene's germline CDR1 is SGDLS and CDR2 YYNGEE. DNA of the CDR3: TGTGCCAGCAGCCCCGGGGACAGCAACACTGAAGCTTTCTTT. Protein product: CASSPGDSNTEAFF.

This clonotype was recorded a few times. Here the CDR3 DNA reads TGTGCCAGCAGGCAAGTTGTAGACACTGAAGCTTTCTTT. This codes for CASRQVVDTEAFF. This rearrangement joins TRBV6-2 or TRBV6-3 to TRBJ1-1; no reliable D call. The CDR3 length is 13 residues. Germline V gene sequence: CDR1 MNHEY, CDR2 SVGEGT. Trimming removed 6 bases from V and 3 bases from J, with 11 bases in between.

In its sample, this clonotype was seen a few times. CDR3 in DNA: TGTGCCAGCAGCCAATACCTAGCGGGAGGCTCGAACACCGGGGAGCTGTTTTTT. Translated, it gives CASSQYLAGGSNTGELFF. The chain couples TRBV4-2 to TRBJ2-2; 11 bases line up with TRBD2. The CDR3 runs to 18 residues. V lost 2 bases and J lost 0; bases outside the gene matches: 5. The germline gives CDR1 LGHNA, CDR2 YNFKEQ.

This clonotype was seen only a few times. The V and J genes are TRBV5-6 and TRBJ2-1; TRBD2 matches at 7 bases. Germline CDR1 reads SGHDT; CDR2 reads YYEEEE. CDR3 length: 14 residues. V trimming: 4 bases; J trimming: 3 bases; junction bases outside the gene matches: 4. CDR3 protein: CASSPGLVYNEQFF. Written as DNA, the CDR3 is TGTGCCAGCAGCCCCGGACTAGTCTACAATGAGCAGTTCTTC.

This clonotype came up many times. The chain recombines TRBV19 with TRBJ2-7, with D maybe TRBD1 (6 bases). CDR1 and CDR2 (germline): LNHDA, SQIVND (reference sequence). With 2 bases removed from V and 2 bases from J, the gap between germline ends came to 13 bases. The CDR3 has 15 amino acids. CDR3 in amino acids: CASSIRAGAPYEQYF. DNA of the CDR3: TGTGCCAGTAGTATACGGGCAGGGGCCCCCTACGAGCAGTACTTC.

Only a few counts were recorded for this clonotype. The rearrangement links TRBV10-3 to TRBJ1-3; D is possibly TRBD1 (6 bases). Deletions cut 7 bases from V and 4 bases from J, with 14 bases between. The CDR3 runs 14 residues. Germline V CDR1 and CDR2: ENHRY, SYGVKD. The CDR3 DNA reads as TGTGCCATCACCCAGGGGATAGACGGAAACACCATATATTTT. Encoded protein: CAITQGIDGNTIYF.

This chain links TRBV5-1 with TRBJ2-1, with TRBD2 matching 7 bases. The CDR3 loop spans 15 amino acids. V shed 4 bases and J 9 bases; nucleotides not matched to a gene: 13. Germline assignment: CDR1 SGHRS and CDR2 YFSETQ. CDR3 residues: CASSMEGMGRGEQFF. The DNA for the CDR3 is TGCGCCAGCAGCATGGAGGGTATGGGGAGGGGTGAGCAGTTCTTC.

V usage is TRBV12-3 or TRBV12-4 and J usage is TRBJ1-1, with 7 bases lining up with TRBD1. This CDR3 contains 15 residues. The junction had 7 bases not matched to a gene; V was cut back by 5 bases and J by 1 base. CDR3 coding DNA: TGTGCCAGCAGTGTAGACAGGGCGTCGAACACTGAAGCTTTCTTT. Protein product: CASSVDRASNTEAFF.

DNA for the CDR3: TGTGCCAGCAGTCCCCGACAGTTAACGAACACCGGGGAGCTGTTTTTT. Protein sequence: CASSPRQLTNTGELFF. The gene calls are TRBV12-3 or TRBV12-4 and TRBJ2-2; tentatively, D is TRBD1 (5 bases). CDR3 length: 16 residues. V lost 5 bases, J lost 0 bases, and 13 bases lay in between.

This clonotype was picked up many times. The V and J genes are TRBV7-6 and TRBJ1-1, with TRBD1 matching 7 bases. Germline-derived CDR1 and CDR2 are SGHVS and FNYEAQ. Trimming at V came to 11 bases and at J to 0 bases, leaving 6 bases not matched to a gene. The CDR3 spans 13 residues. The CDR3 DNA follows: TGTGCCTGGTCGGGACAGATGAACACTGAAGCTTTCTTT. Translated: CAWSGQMNTEAFF.

The V call is TRBV7-6, the J call TRBJ2-7; D ambiguous. Trimming pared 2 bases from V and 0 bases from J, leaving 11 bases between. The CDR3 loop spans 15 amino acids. Germline V lookup: CDR1 SGHVS, CDR2 FNYEAQ. CDR3 amino acids: CASSLMGGDSYEQYF. The CDR3 nucleotides read TGTGCCAGCAGCTTAATGGGTGGGGACTCCTACGAGCAGTACTTC.

This sequence joins TRBV24-1 and TRBJ2-1, with D perhaps assigned TRBD1 or TRBD2 (6 bases each). In germline, CDR1 is KGHDR, CDR2 SFDVKD. V lost 3 bases to trimming and J lost 11 bases, with 19 bases between them. This CDR3 comprises 15 residues. The CDR3 nucleotides are TGTGCCACCAGTGATACTCGGGGGCCCCCCGAACAGCAGTTCTTC. Its protein is CATSDTRGPPEQQFF.

The sample holds a few counts of this clonotype. V and J are TRBV20-1 and TRBJ2-1; 10 bases are shared with TRBD2. V was pared by 1 base and J by 10 bases, with 7 bases of the junction left unmatched. This CDR3 spans 14 amino acids. From germline, CDR1 is DFQATT and CDR2 SNEGSKA (reference sequence). In DNA form, the CDR3 reads TGCAGTGCTAGAGGGACTAGCGGCCGCACCGAGCAGTTCTTC. Translating it yields CSARGTSGRTEQFF.

This clonotype was detected only a few times. The gene calls are TRBV7-8 and TRBJ2-7; possible D gene TRBD1, 7 bases. Trimming removed 5 bases from V and 7 bases from J, with 12 bases in between. Germline V gene lookup returns CDR1 SGHVS and CDR2 FQNEAQ. The CDR3 covers 12 residues. In nucleotides, the CDR3 is TGTGCCAGCAGCATGACAGGGAGGGAGCAGTACTTC. This translates into CASSMTGREQYF.

Many counts were recorded for this clonotype. V is TRBV29-1 and J is TRBJ1-2; D gene uncertain. Germline V gene lookup returns CDR1 SQVTM and CDR2 ANQGSEA. The CDR3 extends over 12 amino acids. V lost 7 bases, J lost 6 bases, and 15 bases lay in between. In nucleotides, the CDR3 is TGCAGCGCCCACGGACCTGGGGATGGCTACACCTTC. Translation: CSAHGPGDGYTF.

The rearrangement links TRBV6-1 to TRBJ2-7; D is unresolved. The CDR3 contains 13 residues. The germline V gene encodes CDR1 MNHNS and CDR2 SASEGT. Between the trimmed V and J ends, which lost 6 bases and 2 bases, there was a span of 11 bases. The CDR3 DNA is TGTGCCAGCAGCCGGGCGATAACCTACGAGCAGTACTTC. It specifies CASSRAITYEQYF.

The rearrangement joins TRBV7-9 to TRBJ2-3; the D is unclear. Per germline, CDR1 SEHNR and CDR2 FQNEAQ (reference sequence). The CDR3 extends over 12 amino acids. V dropped 5 bases and J dropped 6 bases, with 9 bases sitting between them. DNA of the CDR3: TGTGCCAGCAGCCCCTCTACCGATACGCAGTATTTT. Protein sequence: CASSPSTDTQYF.

In this sample, this clonotype turned up many times. This sequence joins TRBV4-3 and TRBJ2-7; TRBD1 is a possible D gene (5 bases). The CDR3 loop spans 14 amino acids. The germline V and J ends were trimmed by 4 bases and 6 bases, with 16 bases remaining between them. Germline V gene sequence: CDR1 LGHNA, CDR2 YSLEER. As DNA, the CDR3 is TGCGCCAGCAGCCCCAGTTGGGGCGTCGGCGAGCAGTACTTC. As protein: CASSPSWGVGEQYF.

Ten or more counts support this clonotype. The CDR3 sequence: CSGRKVGGELFF. In DNA form, the CDR3 reads TGCAGCGGTCGGAAGGTTGGCGGGGAGCTGTTTTTT. The chain is built from TRBV29-1 and TRBJ2-2, with D hard to call. The CDR3 contains 12 residues. Germline loops: CDR1 SQVTM, CDR2 ANQGSEA. With 7 bases removed from V and 7 bases from J, the gap between germline ends came to 13 bases.

This chain joins TRBV20-1 and TRBJ2-1, with D uncertain. The CDR3 contains 13 residues. Trimming pared 2 bases from V and 4 bases from J, leaving 9 bases between. CDR1 and CDR2 from the germline V gene are DFQATT and SNEGSKA (reference sequence). CDR3 DNA sequence: TGCAGTGCTAGACCGTTGGCGTACAATGAGCAGTTCTTC. Translating it yields CSARPLAYNEQFF.

V is TRBV6-2 or TRBV6-3 and J is TRBJ2-6; 9 bases map to TRBD1. CDR3 size: 16 residues. Germline-derived CDR1 and CDR2 are MNHEY and SVGEGT. The V segment lost 8 bases and the J segment 4 bases; nucleotides outside the gene matches: 9. CDR3 residues: CASHPGQGSGANVLTF. In DNA form, the CDR3 reads TGTGCCAGCCACCCGGGACAGGGATCCGGGGCCAACGTCCTGACTTTC.